One T cell receptor beta chain is described in this entry. V lost 0 bases, J lost 6 bases, and 20 bases lay in between. The germline V gene has CDR1 MGHRA and CDR2 YSYEKL. The CDR3 sequence is 18 residues long. The data belong to a study of blood T cell repertoires in COVID-19. Across the study: Whether acute or convalescent, the COVID-19 samples came from the United States, Italy and Spain.

The table came from immunoSEQ multiplex PCR; TCRdb's copy has only in-frame clones and leaves some out. The repertoire has under 350,000 clones, approximately 86% of them found once; the top ten carry approximately 2.4%. The study recruited people aged about 18 to 95 years across roughly 25 US areas. The sequenced sample consisted of PBMCs or T cells enriched from blood (not recorded which). The V and J genes are TRBV4-1 and TRBJ1-4; D ambiguous. The TCR was taken from a young woman who had recovered from COVID-19. CDR3 bases: TGCGCCAGCAGCCAAGATTCTGAACGTAACGGGGAGGATGAAAAACTGTTTTTT. Amino acids: CASSQDSERNGEDEKLFF.